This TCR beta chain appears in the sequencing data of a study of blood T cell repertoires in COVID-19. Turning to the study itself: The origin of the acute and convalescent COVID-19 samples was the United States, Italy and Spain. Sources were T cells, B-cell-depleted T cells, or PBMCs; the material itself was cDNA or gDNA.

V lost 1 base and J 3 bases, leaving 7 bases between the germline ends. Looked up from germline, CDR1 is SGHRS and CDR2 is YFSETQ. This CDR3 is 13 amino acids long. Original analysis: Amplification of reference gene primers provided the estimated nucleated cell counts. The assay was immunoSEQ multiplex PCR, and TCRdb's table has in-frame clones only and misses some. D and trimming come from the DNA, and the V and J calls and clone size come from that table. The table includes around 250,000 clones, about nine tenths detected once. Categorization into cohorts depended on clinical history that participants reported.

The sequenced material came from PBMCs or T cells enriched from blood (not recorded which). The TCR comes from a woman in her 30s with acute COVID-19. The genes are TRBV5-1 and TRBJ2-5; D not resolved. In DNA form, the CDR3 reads TGCGCCAGCAGCTTGCTCTCCGAAGAGACCCAGTACTTC. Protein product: CASSLLSEETQYF.